Listed below are T cell receptor beta chains from one sample, sequenced in a study of blood T cell repertoires in COVID-19. Using immunoSEQ multiplex PCR, the repertoire was profiled, and TCRdb retains in-frame clones only, with some absent. The sample carries 55,000 to 65,000 clones, 80% to 95% recorded once. Material: peripheral blood. The receptors were sampled from a woman of 80 years or more with active COVID-19. CDR3s include the opening cysteine and the closing phenylalanine or tryptophan. The order of the fields is CDR3 protein, CDR3 DNA, D gene, V gene, J gene, clone size. D genes are given only for firm matches. Clone size is shown for a subset of rows, as once, few, many or a class of expanded clone.

CDR3aa: CASSPRQGSLSGNTIYF
CDR3nt: TGCGCCAGCAGCCCAAGACAGGGGTCTCTCTCTGGAAACACCATATATTTT
d_gene: TRBD1
v_gene: TRBV5-1
j_gene: TRBJ1-3
abundance: NA

CDR3aa: CASSPLDRAGYTF
CDR3nt: TGTGCCAGCAGTCCCCTCGACAGGGCTGGCTACACCTTC
d_gene: TRBD1
v_gene: TRBV27
j_gene: TRBJ1-2
abundance: NA

CDR3aa: CASSPRGTSYEQYF
CDR3nt: TGTGCCAGCAGCCCAAGGGGGACAAGCTACGAGCAGTACTTC
d_gene: NA
v_gene: TRBV27
j_gene: TRBJ2-7
abundance: NA

CDR3aa: CASSMLPRTSAEWNIQYF
CDR3nt: TGTGCCAGTAGTATGCTCCCAAGGACTAGCGCTGAGTGGAACATTCAGTACTTC
d_gene: TRBD2
v_gene: TRBV19
j_gene: TRBJ2-4
abundance: NA

CDR3aa: CASKASGSYEQYF
CDR3nt: TGCGCCAGCAAGGCGAGCGGCTCCTACGAGCAGTACTTC
d_gene: NA
v_gene: TRBV5-1
j_gene: TRBJ2-7
abundance: NA

CDR3aa: CASSLAGGGEQYF
CDR3nt: TGTGCCAGCAGTTTAGCGGGCGGGGGGGAGCAGTACTTC
d_gene: TRBD2
v_gene: TRBV12-3/TRBV12-4
j_gene: TRBJ2-7
abundance: NA

CDR3aa: CASRLARRAMGYEQYF
CDR3nt: TGTGCAAGTCGCTTAGCTAGGCGGGCCATGGGCTACGAGCAGTACTTC
d_gene: NA
v_gene: TRBV12-2
j_gene: TRBJ2-7
abundance: NA

CDR3aa: CASGDPGTGDEKLFF
CDR3nt: TGTGCCAGCGGGGATCCCGGGACAGGGGACGAAAAACTGTTTTTT
d_gene: TRBD1
v_gene: TRBV28
j_gene: TRBJ1-4
abundance: NA

CDR3aa: CASSFGSGRTYNEQFF
CDR3nt: TGTGCCAGCAGCTTTGGGAGCGGGAGGACCTACAATGAGCAGTTCTTC
d_gene: TRBD2
v_gene: TRBV11-2
j_gene: TRBJ2-1
abundance: NA

CDR3aa: CASSPGQGALYEQYF
CDR3nt: TGTGCCAGCAGCCCAGGACAGGGGGCTCTCTACGAGCAGTACTTC
d_gene: TRBD1
v_gene: TRBV5-4
j_gene: TRBJ2-7
abundance: NA

CDR3aa: CSVQGTEYEQYF
CDR3nt: TGCAGCGTTCAGGGGACCGAGTACGAGCAGTACTTC
d_gene: NA
v_gene: TRBV29-1
j_gene: TRBJ2-7
abundance: NA

CDR3aa: CASSAGTGGQPQHF
CDR3nt: TGCGCCAGCAGCGCCGGGACAGGGGGGCAGCCCCAGCATTTT
d_gene: TRBD1
v_gene: TRBV10-2
j_gene: TRBJ1-5
abundance: NA

CDR3aa: CASSPGGDTEAFF
CDR3nt: TGTGCCAGCAGCCCCGGGGGGGACACTGAAGCTTTCTTT
d_gene: NA
v_gene: TRBV3-1/TRBV3-2
j_gene: TRBJ1-1
abundance: once

CDR3aa: CASSPAPGSGGSGETQYF
CDR3nt: TGTGCCAGCAGCCCTGCTCCTGGGAGCGGGGGATCGGGAGAGACCCAGTACTTC
d_gene: TRBD2
v_gene: TRBV7-9
j_gene: TRBJ2-5
abundance: NA

CDR3aa: CASSPGQGRYEQYF
CDR3nt: TGTGCCAGCTCACCAGGACAGGGGAGGTACGAGCAGTACTTC
d_gene: TRBD1
v_gene: TRBV18
j_gene: TRBJ2-7
abundance: NA

CDR3aa: CASSQGARVTNEKLFF
CDR3nt: TGTGCCAGCAGCCAGGGGGCCAGGGTAACTAATGAAAAACTGTTTTTT
d_gene: TRBD1
v_gene: TRBV7-4
j_gene: TRBJ1-4
abundance: NA

CDR3aa: CASSGEGGYGETQYF
CDR3nt: TGTGCCAGTAGCGGCGAGGGAGGGTACGGAGAGACCCAGTACTTC
d_gene: TRBD2
v_gene: TRBV19
j_gene: TRBJ2-5
abundance: NA

CDR3aa: CASTGQETQYF
CDR3nt: TGTGCCAGCACAGGGCAAGAGACCCAGTACTTC
d_gene: NA
v_gene: TRBV2
j_gene: TRBJ2-5
abundance: NA

CDR3aa: CASSMYRGASYNEQFF
CDR3nt: TGTGCCAGCAGCATGTACAGGGGAGCCTCCTACAATGAGCAGTTCTTC
d_gene: TRBD1
v_gene: TRBV5-5
j_gene: TRBJ2-1
abundance: NA

CDR3aa: CASSYGDRLHQPQHF
CDR3nt: TGTGCCAGCAGTTATGGGGACAGGCTCCATCAGCCCCAGCATTTT
d_gene: TRBD1
v_gene: TRBV6-2/TRBV6-3
j_gene: TRBJ1-5
abundance: NA

CDR3aa: CASSLAPTGAGGIGTEAFF
CDR3nt: TGCGCCAGCAGCTTGGCCCCGACAGGAGCGGGGGGCATAGGTACTGAAGCTTTCTTT
d_gene: NA
v_gene: TRBV5-1
j_gene: TRBJ1-1
abundance: NA

CDR3aa: CASSDSRSSNSNQPQHF
CDR3nt: TGTGCCAGCAGTGACTCGAGGTCCAGTAATAGCAATCAGCCCCAGCATTTT
d_gene: NA
v_gene: TRBV6-4
j_gene: TRBJ1-5
abundance: NA

CDR3aa: CASSSARLVRSYEQYF
CDR3nt: TGTGCCAGCAGCTCTGCTCGTTTAGTTAGATCCTACGAGCAGTACTTC
d_gene: NA
v_gene: TRBV5-5
j_gene: TRBJ2-7
abundance: NA

CDR3aa: CASSLQGAVGANVLTF
CDR3nt: TGTGCCAGCAGCTTACAGGGGGCGGTAGGGGCCAACGTCCTGACTTTC
d_gene: TRBD1
v_gene: TRBV13
j_gene: TRBJ2-6
abundance: once

CDR3aa: CASSLASGAQETQYF
CDR3nt: TGTGCCAGCAGCCTAGCTAGCGGGGCCCAAGAGACCCAGTACTTC
d_gene: TRBD2
v_gene: TRBV4-2
j_gene: TRBJ2-5
abundance: NA

CDR3aa: CASSLASGTVAQETQYF
CDR3nt: TGTGCCAGCAGCTTGGCCTCCGGGACAGTGGCTCAAGAGACCCAGTACTTC
d_gene: TRBD1
v_gene: TRBV11-3
j_gene: TRBJ2-5
abundance: NA

CDR3aa: CASSPLTQDTDTQYF
CDR3nt: TGCGCCAGCAGCCCCCTGACCCAGGACACAGATACGCAGTATTTT
d_gene: NA
v_gene: TRBV5-1
j_gene: TRBJ2-3
abundance: NA

CDR3aa: CSVAGPGTGLGYTF
CDR3nt: TGCAGCGTTGCAGGGCCCGGGACAGGGTTAGGCTACACCTTC
d_gene: TRBD1
v_gene: TRBV29-1
j_gene: TRBJ1-2
abundance: NA

CDR3aa: CATSKPTGYEQYF
CDR3nt: TGTGCCACCAGCAAACCGACAGGGTACGAGCAGTACTTC
d_gene: TRBD1
v_gene: TRBV15
j_gene: TRBJ2-7
abundance: NA

CDR3aa: CASSPSWERIAKNIQYF
CDR3nt: TGTGCCAGCAGCCCCTCTTGGGAGCGGATAGCCAAAAACATTCAGTACTTC
d_gene: NA
v_gene: TRBV4-2
j_gene: TRBJ2-4
abundance: NA

CDR3aa: CASRRQGARETQYF
CDR3nt: TGTGCCAGCAGAAGACAGGGGGCTAGAGAGACCCAGTACTTC
d_gene: TRBD1
v_gene: TRBV5-5
j_gene: TRBJ2-5
abundance: once

CDR3aa: CASRTGTGINSPLHF
CDR3nt: TGTGCCAGCAGAACCGGGACAGGGATTAATTCACCCCTCCACTTT
d_gene: TRBD1
v_gene: TRBV6-5
j_gene: TRBJ1-6
abundance: few

CDR3aa: CSASLDRDRASTQYF
CDR3nt: TGCAGTGCTAGTTTAGATCGGGACAGGGCTTCCACCCAGTACTTC
d_gene: TRBD1
v_gene: TRBV20-1
j_gene: TRBJ2-5
abundance: NA

CDR3aa: CASSIGQGLEKLFF
CDR3nt: TGTGCCAGTAGTATCGGGCAGGGTTTGGAAAAACTGTTTTTT
d_gene: NA
v_gene: TRBV19
j_gene: TRBJ1-4
abundance: NA

CDR3aa: CASSATSGGGPTDTQYF
CDR3nt: TGTGCCAGCAGCGCCACTAGCGGGGGGGGTCCCACAGATACGCAGTATTTT
d_gene: TRBD2
v_gene: TRBV3-1/TRBV3-2
j_gene: TRBJ2-3
abundance: NA

CDR3aa: CASSATGGGYEQYF
CDR3nt: TGTGCCAGCAGCGCAACCGGGGGAGGGTACGAGCAGTACTTC
d_gene: TRBD2
v_gene: TRBV11-2
j_gene: TRBJ2-7
abundance: once

CDR3aa: CSVERLATSTDTQYF
CDR3nt: TGCAGCGTTGAACGGCTAGCGACTAGCACAGATACGCAGTATTTT
d_gene: NA
v_gene: TRBV29-1
j_gene: TRBJ2-3
abundance: NA

CDR3aa: CASSLGQVLSGNTIYF
CDR3nt: TGTGCCAGCAGTTTAGGACAGGTCCTCTCTGGAAACACCATATATTTT
d_gene: TRBD1
v_gene: TRBV6-5
j_gene: TRBJ1-3
abundance: NA

CDR3aa: CASSSTSGREKIETQYF
CDR3nt: TGCGCCAGCAGCTCGACTAGCGGGAGGGAGAAAATAGAGACCCAGTACTTC
d_gene: TRBD2
v_gene: TRBV5-1
j_gene: TRBJ2-5
abundance: NA

CDR3aa: CASSEEYGYTF
CDR3nt: TGTGCCAGCAGTGAGGAATATGGCTACACCTTC
d_gene: NA
v_gene: TRBV28
j_gene: TRBJ1-2
abundance: NA

CDR3aa: CASSLATSGRFF
CDR3nt: TGTGCCAGCAGTTTAGCTACTAGCGGGCGGTTCTTC
d_gene: TRBD2
v_gene: TRBV12-3/TRBV12-4
j_gene: TRBJ2-1
abundance: NA

CDR3aa: CASSQDLRLAGGLDTQYF
CDR3nt: TGTGCCAGCAGCCAAGACCTCAGGCTAGCGGGAGGGCTGGATACGCAGTATTTT
d_gene: TRBD2
v_gene: TRBV3-1/TRBV3-2
j_gene: TRBJ2-3
abundance: NA